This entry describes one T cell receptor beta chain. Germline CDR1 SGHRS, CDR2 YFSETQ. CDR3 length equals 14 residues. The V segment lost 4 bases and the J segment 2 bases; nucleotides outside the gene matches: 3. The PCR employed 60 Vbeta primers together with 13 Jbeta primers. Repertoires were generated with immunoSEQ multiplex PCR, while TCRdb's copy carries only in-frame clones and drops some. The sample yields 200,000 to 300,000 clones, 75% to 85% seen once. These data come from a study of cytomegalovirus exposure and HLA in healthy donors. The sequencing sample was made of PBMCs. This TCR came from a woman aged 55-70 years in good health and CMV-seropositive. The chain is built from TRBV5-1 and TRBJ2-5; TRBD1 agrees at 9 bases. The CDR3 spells CASSPGQGQETQYF. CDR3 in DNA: TGCGCCAGCAGCCCGGGACAGGGACAAGAGACCCAGTACTTC.